Reported below is one T cell receptor beta chain. CDR1 and CDR2 from the germline V gene are LNHDA and SQIVND (reference sequence). The CDR3 runs 14 residues. Trimming removed 2 bases from V and 7 bases from J; junction bases left unmatched: 7. This sample was included in a study of blood T cell repertoires in COVID-19. The data were produced by immunoSEQ multiplex PCR, yet TCRdb's version contains in-frame clones alone and is incomplete. Of 390,000 or so clones listed, 80% to 85% were seen once; the top ten hold approximately 5%. The sample was PBMCs or T cells enriched from blood (not recorded which). This chain links TRBV19 with TRBJ1-2; the match to TRBD1 covers 7 bases. The receptor was derived from a woman between 45 and 65 years old who had recovered from COVID-19. The CDR3 reads CASSISGRTGGYTF. The CDR3, as DNA: TGTGCCAGTAGTATATCCGGACGGACAGGTGGCTACACCTTC.